This TCR beta chain is drawn from a study of PD-L1 blockade in urothelial cancer. Turning to the study itself: Each participant's history included 0 to 3 prior chemotherapy regimens. Treatment start was followed by blood analysis at 3 weeks (second dose) and again at 6 weeks. The median number of T cells present in blood samples was about 140,000. Broader study findings: Better progression-free and overall survival followed lower pretreatment blood clonality.

Time point defined: pretreatment peripheral blood. As for this clone: Its antigen is not known.

This CDR3 comprises 12 residues. V lost 6 bases and J 8 bases, leaving 13 bases between the germline ends. CDR1 is SGHAT, CDR2 FQNNGV, per germline. Only in-frame clones appear in the TCRdb table, and some are missing; sequencing was by immunoSEQ multiplex PCR. This sample yields 95,000 to 100,000 clones, of which 80% to 90% are seen a single time; 2% belongs to the top ten. The clonotype was recovered from a man aged 60 to 69 with urothelial cancer. This rearrangement joins TRBV11-2 to TRBJ1-2; possibly TRBD1 for D (6 bases). Sample: PBMCs, taken around atezolizumab (anti-PD-L1) treatment. CDR3 in amino acids: CASRSGTYGYTF. DNA of the CDR3: TGTGCCAGCAGATCCGGGACATACGGCTACACCTTC.